The next 17 T cell receptor beta chains were all read from a single sample in a study of T cells in Graves' hyperthyroidism and ophthalmopathy (dated by TCRdb to the late 2010s). The library relied on multiplex PCR. The run used an Illumina HiSeq 2000. Amplification of TCR beta CDR3 regions was carried out from RNA transcripts. The first round of RT-PCR for the TCR CDR3 was performed with the HTBI primer set and the Qiagen OneStep RT-PCR kit. The public sequencing data were trimmed at Q25 with fastp and processed into clonotypes with MiXCR by TCRdb, which kept only in-frame beta chains. Each entry merges the rows of one CDR3 protein and shows their most common DNA and genes. Here the sample has roughly 280,000 distinct CDR3 sequences; around 20% occur a single time. Approximately 60% of the sample goes to the ten largest clones. The sample was blood. Source of these receptors: a man under 40 with Graves' ophthalmopathy.

The chain recombines TRBV7-8 with TRBJ2-5, with TRBD2 matching over 9 bases. V lost 3 bases and J lost 3; bases outside the gene matches: 2. The CDR3 is 14 amino acids. CDR1 is SGHVS and CDR2 is FQNEAQ in the germline V gene. Here the CDR3 reads CASSFAGGKETQYF. CDR3 DNA: TGTGCCAGCAGCTTTGCGGGAGGGAAAGAGACCCAGTACTTC.

This clonotype showed up just a few times. J is TRBJ2-3 and V is TRBV28; D uncertain. The CDR3 has 12 residues. V shed 8 bases and J shed 2 bases, with 8 bases lying between them. Germline assignment: CDR1 MDHEN and CDR2 SYDVKM. The DNA for the CDR3 is TGTGCCAGCTTTACTTTCACAGATACGCAGTATTTT. It translates to CASFTFTDTQYF.

The CDR3 region is CASNLTGQALTEAFF. The CDR3 DNA follows: TGTGCCAGCAACCTTACCGGACAGGCCCTCACTGAAGCTTTCTTT. This sequence joins TRBV5-6 and TRBJ1-1, with 7 bases matching TRBD1. V lost 6 bases to trimming and J lost 4 bases; unmatched junction nucleotides: 12. The germline gives CDR1 SGHDT, CDR2 YYEEEE. The CDR3 length is 15 residues. Combining the CDR3 with reference TRBV5-6 and TRBJ1-1 gives the whole variable domain DAGVTQSPTHLIKTRGQQVTLRCSPKSGHDTVSWYQQALGQGPQFIFQYYEEEERQRGNFPDRFSGHQFPNYSSELNVNALLLGDSALYLCASNLTGQALTEAFFGQGTRLTVV.

This clonotype was counted many times. This chain links TRBV6-1 with TRBJ1-1; D may be TRBD1 (5 bases). V lost 0 bases to trimming and J lost 4 bases, with 15 bases between them. CDR3 size: 16 residues. Germline lookup yields CDR1 MNHNS and CDR2 SASEGT. This CDR3 is CASSEAQVGGITEAFF. CDR3 in DNA: TGTGCCAGCAGTGAAGCACAGGTTGGGGGGATCACTGAAGCTTTCTTT.

This chain uses TRBV20-1 with TRBJ1-2, with D possibly TRBD1 on 5 matching bases. The CDR3 covers 15 residues. The V gene's germline CDR1 is DFQATT and CDR2 SNEGSKA (reference sequence). Trimming stripped 0 bases from V and 2 bases from J, with 13 bases between. CDR3 in amino acids: CSARDLTAGNYGYTF. As DNA, the CDR3 is TGCAGTGCTAGAGATTTAACGGCAGGGAACTATGGCTACACCTTC.

This clonotype has ten or more counts. J is TRBJ1-1 and V is TRBV20-1, with D unclear. The germline gives CDR1 DFQATT, CDR2 SNEGSKA (reference sequence). The ends were cut back, 2 bases at V and 1 base at J, with 11 bases in the middle. This CDR3 contains 14 residues. CDR3 sequence reads: CSARPPGRNTEAFF. CDR3 coding DNA: TGCAGTGCTAGACCCCCGGGGAGGAACACTGAAGCTTTCTTT.

This clonotype was observed a few times. The V gene is TRBV6-1, the J gene TRBJ2-1; 11 bases match TRBD2. V lost 7 bases to trimming and J lost 5 bases; unmatched junction nucleotides: 7. CDR3 length: 15 amino acids. The germline CDR1 and CDR2 sequences are MNHNS and SASEGT. The CDR3 DNA sequence: TGTGCCAGCAAGGGAGGGACTAGCGGAGACAATGAGCAGTTCTTC. Translation: CASKGGTSGDNEQFF.

The chain has TRBV29-1 and TRBJ2-1; 9 bases are a match to TRBD2. Germline CDR1 SQVTM, CDR2 ANQGSEA. J gave up 7 bases and V 2 bases, and 12 bases lay outside the gene matches. The length of the CDR3 is 16 residues. The CDR3 DNA reads TGCAGCGTTGAAAAGCCTAGCGGGATGGTACAAAATGAGCAGTTCTTC. This sequence encodes CSVEKPSGMVQNEQFF.

This clonotype appeared many times. The V call is TRBV2, the J call TRBJ1-1, with 8 bases lining up with TRBD1. Germline values: CDR1 SNHLY, CDR2 FYNNEI. J gave up 7 bases and V 5 bases, and 9 bases lay outside the gene matches. CDR3 length equals 14 residues. CDR3: CASSTLSGGDEAFF. The CDR3 DNA follows: TGTGCCAGCAGTACACTATCAGGGGGCGATGAAGCTTTCTTT.

This clonotype appeared many times. CDR3 protein: CASSGSGRLSHEQYF. As DNA, the CDR3 is TGCGCCAGCAGTGGGTCTGGCCGGCTCTCGCACGAGCAGTACTTC. The J gene is TRBJ2-7, the V gene TRBV10-2; D is ambiguous. V was clipped by 4 bases and J by 5 bases, with 18 bases between them. CDR1 and CDR2 (germline): WSHSY, SAAADI. The CDR3 has 15 residues.

The genes are TRBV10-3 and TRBJ2-3, with a weak D call TRBD2 (6 bases). CDR3 length: 17 residues. Deletions cut 2 bases from V and 4 bases from J, with 19 bases between. The germline V gene has CDR1 ENHRY and CDR2 SYGVKD. Written as DNA, the CDR3 is TGTGCCATCAGTGAGAGGTTGCGGGGAAAGGCCGCAGATACGCAGTATTTT. Protein: CAISERLRGKAADTQYF.

The rearrangement uses TRBV7-9 and TRBJ2-1; D not certain. This CDR3 has 14 amino acids. The germline V gene has CDR1 SEHNR and CDR2 FQNEAQ (reference sequence). Trimming stripped 1 base from V and 8 bases from J, with 12 bases between. This chain's CDR3 is CASSLVYSRDEQFF. CDR3 DNA sequence: TGTGCCAGCAGCTTAGTCTACTCCCGAGATGAGCAGTTCTTC.

The chain couples TRBV5-1 to TRBJ2-6; D remains unclear. The ends were cut back, 2 bases at V and 1 base at J, with 13 bases in the middle. The germline CDR1 and CDR2 sequences are SGHRS and YFSETQ. The length of the CDR3 is 17 residues. For the CDR3, the DNA is TGCGCCAGCAGCTTTGGACGCATGCTATCTGGGGCCAACGTCCTGACTTTC. Translation: CASSFGRMLSGANVLTF.

Ten or more counts support this clonotype. This chain connects TRBV3-1 to TRBJ1-2; 8 bases align to TRBD1. CDR3 length equals 13 residues. Trimming cost V 1 base and J 7 bases; bases outside gene matches: 2. Germline assignment: CDR1 LGHDT and CDR2 YNNKEL (reference sequence). CDR3 region: CASSQVDRAGYTF. The CDR3 nucleotides are TGTGCCAGCAGCCAAGTGGACAGGGCTGGCTACACCTTC.

This clonotype was seen many times. The chain combines TRBV11-1 with TRBJ1-3; no reliable D call. Trimming removed 5 bases at V and 0 bases at J, with 11 bases between. The CDR3 runs 15 residues. Germline lookup yields CDR1 SGHAT and CDR2 FQDESV (reference sequence). The CDR3 sequence is CASSNEGASGNTIYF. DNA of the CDR3: TGTGCCAGCAGCAATGAAGGCGCCTCTGGAAACACCATATATTTT.

This clonotype was counted between two and nine times. Given the absence of the conserved phenylalanine or tryptophan at the CDR3 end, a read error is likely. This chain joins TRBV5-1 and TRBJ1-1; D unclear. The CDR3 sequence is 13 residues long. The V and J ends lost 0 bases and 1 base respectively, with 4 bases between them. Looked up from germline, CDR1 is SGHRS and CDR2 is YFSETQ. CDR3 nucleotide sequence: TGCGCCAGCAGCTTGGCGGGGAACACTGAAGCTTTCCTT. This sequence encodes CASSLAGNTEAFL.

This chain's CDR3 is CASSYARGGSYGYTF. In DNA, the CDR3 is TGTGCCAGCAGTTATGCACGGGGAGGCAGCTATGGCTACACCTTC. The rearrangement links TRBV12-3 or TRBV12-4 to TRBJ1-2; D not resolved. This CDR3 has 15 amino acids. The germline V and J ends were trimmed by 4 bases and 4 bases, with 16 bases remaining between them.